The sequence of this T cell receptor beta chain was determined in a study of cytomegalovirus exposure and HLA in healthy donors. The ends lost 4 bases at V and 8 bases at J; junction bases unmatched: 10. Germline V gene data show CDR1 as SGHTA and CDR2 as FQGNSA. CDR3 length equals 14 residues. Study findings and constraints: Many donors shared some public TCRs, even though most TCR sequences were rare. Investigators reported 150 to 200 TCR beta chains as tied to cytomegalovirus. Later, an analysis found that TCR clusters from the first cohort tended to co-occur in the 90 to 150 validation repertoires.

Regarding this clone: Its antigen remains unknown.

Generated by immunoSEQ multiplex PCR, the TCRdb table keeps only in-frame clones and is missing some. The sample includes about 64,000 clones, over 85% of them seen just once. The rearrangement uses TRBV7-2 and TRBJ1-2; 7 nucleotides match TRBD1. The TCR originated in a woman under 30 in good health and CMV-seropositive. Sequenced material: PBMCs. The CDR3 DNA reads as TGTGCCAGCAGCTCCCTCGGGACAGCCGGGGGCTACACCTTC. The encoded protein is CASSSLGTAGGYTF.